This T cell receptor (beta chain) was retrieved from a study of OX40 agonist ivuxolimab in advanced cancers. General study findings and limits: Certain nonresponding patients likewise had low normalized T-cell clonal expansion.

Germline CDR1 reads MDHEN; CDR2 reads SYDVKM. The CDR3 runs to 15 residues. The V and J ends lost 3 bases and 2 bases, in that order; junction bases with no gene match: 4. Concerning this clone itself: Its antigen is not identified.

Clones were sequenced by immunoSEQ multiplex PCR, and TCRdb holds only the in-frame ones, with some missing. The data show about 150,000 clones, roughly 94% seen once. The receptor was isolated from an adult with an advanced solid tumor such as melanoma, head and neck, liver or kidney cancer. This chain links TRBV28 with TRBJ2-7, with 10 bases fitting TRBD2. This specimen was CD4+ or CD8+ T cells sorted from blood, taken in a trial of the OX40 agonist ivuxolimab. CDR3 amino acids: CASSFGLAGAYEQYF. Here the CDR3 DNA reads TGTGCCAGCAGTTTCGGTCTAGCGGGGGCCTACGAGCAGTACTTC. The full variable domain, its missing parts supplied by reference TRBV28 and TRBJ2-7, is DVKVTQSSRYLVKRTGEKVFLECVQDMDHENMFWYRQDPGLGLRLIYFSYDVKMKEKGDIPEGYSVSREKKERFSLILESASTNQTSMYLCASSFGLAGAYEQYFGPGTRLTVT.